This TCR beta chain was sequenced for a study of vaccination and CD4 T cells after COVID-19. Study-wide findings and caveats: Post-vaccination reactive clonotypes (median about 40) did not differ significantly from post-infection (21). Convalescent patients were relatively few, and early post-infection timepoints were missing.

The CDR3 runs 15 residues. V dropped 6 bases and J dropped 2; count of bases not matched to a gene: 9. CDR1 MDHEN and CDR2 SYDVKM come from the germline V gene. TCRdb analysed the PCR reads with MiXCR anew, one entry per CDR3 protein. Found here are 35,000 to 45,000 distinct CDR3 sequences, more than 35% of them singletons; the top ten hold roughly 6.2%. This clonotype came up a few times. Its specificity is unknown. Time point specified: late sampling 161 to 241 days after vaccination in three convalescent patients. The source material was CD4+ T cells from blood, sampled about 7 months after SARS-CoV-2 vaccination. The receptor's source is a human donor who had recovered from COVID-19. The chain recombines TRBV28 with TRBJ2-7, with 8 bases matching TRBD1. The CDR3 region is CASSPTGQEAYEQYF. The CDR3 DNA reads as TGTGCCAGCAGCCCCACGGGACAGGAGGCCTACGAGCAGTACTTC.